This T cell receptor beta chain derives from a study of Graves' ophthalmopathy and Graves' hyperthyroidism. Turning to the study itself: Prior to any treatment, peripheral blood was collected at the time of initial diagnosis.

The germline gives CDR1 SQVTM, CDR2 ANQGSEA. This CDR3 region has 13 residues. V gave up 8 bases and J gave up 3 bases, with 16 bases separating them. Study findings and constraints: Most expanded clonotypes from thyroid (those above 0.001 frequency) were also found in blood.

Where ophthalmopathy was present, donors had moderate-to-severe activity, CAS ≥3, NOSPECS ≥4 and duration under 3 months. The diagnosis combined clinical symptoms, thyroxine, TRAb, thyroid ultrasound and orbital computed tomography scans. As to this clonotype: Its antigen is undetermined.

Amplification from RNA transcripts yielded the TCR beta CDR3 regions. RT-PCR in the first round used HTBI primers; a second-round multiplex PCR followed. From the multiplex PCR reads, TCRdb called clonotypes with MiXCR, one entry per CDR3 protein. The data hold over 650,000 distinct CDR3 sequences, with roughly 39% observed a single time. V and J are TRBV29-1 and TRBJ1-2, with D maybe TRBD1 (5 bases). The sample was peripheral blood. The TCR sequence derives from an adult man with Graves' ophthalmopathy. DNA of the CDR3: TGCAGCTTTAGCCAGGGACGGGACTATGGCTACACCTTC. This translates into CSFSQGRDYGYTF. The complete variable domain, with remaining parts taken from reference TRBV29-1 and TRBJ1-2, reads SAVISQKPSRDICQRGTSLTIQCQVDSQVTMMFWYRQQPGQSLTLIATANQGSEATYESGFVIDKFPISRPNLTFSTLTVSNMSPEDSSIYLCSFSQGRDYGYTFGSGTRLTVV.